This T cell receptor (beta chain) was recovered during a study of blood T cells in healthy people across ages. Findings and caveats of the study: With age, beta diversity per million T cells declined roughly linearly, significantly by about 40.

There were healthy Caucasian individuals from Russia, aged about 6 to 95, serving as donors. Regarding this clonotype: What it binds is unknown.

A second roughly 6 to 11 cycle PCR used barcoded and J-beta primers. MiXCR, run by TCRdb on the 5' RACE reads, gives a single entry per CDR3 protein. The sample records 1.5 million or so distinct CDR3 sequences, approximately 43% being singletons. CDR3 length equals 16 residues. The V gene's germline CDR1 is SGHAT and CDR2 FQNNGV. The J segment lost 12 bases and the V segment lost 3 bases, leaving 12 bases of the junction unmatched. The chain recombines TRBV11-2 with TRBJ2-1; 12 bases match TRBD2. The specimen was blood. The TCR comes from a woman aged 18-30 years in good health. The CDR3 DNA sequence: TGTGCCAGCAGCTTGGGACCTAGCGGGGGGGCGCGTCGGCAGTTCTTC. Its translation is CASSLGPSGGARRQFF.